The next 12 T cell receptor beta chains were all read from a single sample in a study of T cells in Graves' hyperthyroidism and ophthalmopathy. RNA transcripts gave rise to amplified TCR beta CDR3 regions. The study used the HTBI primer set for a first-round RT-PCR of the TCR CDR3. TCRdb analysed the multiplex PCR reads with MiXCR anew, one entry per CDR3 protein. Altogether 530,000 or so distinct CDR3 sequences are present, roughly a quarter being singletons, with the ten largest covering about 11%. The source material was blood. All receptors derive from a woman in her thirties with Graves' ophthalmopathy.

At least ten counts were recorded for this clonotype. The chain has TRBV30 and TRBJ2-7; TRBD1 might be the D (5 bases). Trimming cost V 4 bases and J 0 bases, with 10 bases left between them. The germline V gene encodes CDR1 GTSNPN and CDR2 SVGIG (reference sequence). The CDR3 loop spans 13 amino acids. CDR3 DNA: TGTGCCTGGAAGGACACCTACTCCTACGAGCAGTACTTC. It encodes CAWKDTYSYEQYF.

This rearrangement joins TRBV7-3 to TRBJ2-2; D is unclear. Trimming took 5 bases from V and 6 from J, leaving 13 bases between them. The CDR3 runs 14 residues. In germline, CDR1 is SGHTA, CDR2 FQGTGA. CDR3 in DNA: TGTGCCAGCAGCCCGCTTGCTGGGGCCGGGGAGCTGTTTTTT. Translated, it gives CASSPLAGAGELFF.

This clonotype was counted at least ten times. This CDR3 reads CASSLGWLPQHF. For the CDR3, the DNA is TGTGCCAGCAGCTTAGGTTGGTTGCCCCAGCATTTT. V usage is TRBV7-2 and J usage is TRBJ1-5; the D is unclear. The CDR3 covers 12 residues. Germline CDR1 and CDR2: SGHTA and FQGNSA. V gave up 1 base and J gave up 9 bases, with 7 bases separating them.

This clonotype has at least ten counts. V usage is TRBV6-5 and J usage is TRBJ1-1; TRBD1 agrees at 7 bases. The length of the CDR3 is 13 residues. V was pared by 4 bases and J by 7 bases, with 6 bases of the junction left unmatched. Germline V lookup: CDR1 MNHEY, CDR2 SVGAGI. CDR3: CASSLTGMDEAFF. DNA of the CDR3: TGTGCCAGCAGTTTGACAGGGATGGATGAAGCTTTCTTT.

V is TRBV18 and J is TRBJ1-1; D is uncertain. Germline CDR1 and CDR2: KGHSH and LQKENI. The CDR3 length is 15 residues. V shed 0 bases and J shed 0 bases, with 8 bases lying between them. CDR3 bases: TGTGCCAGCTCACCACCGTCCACCCTGAACACTGAAGCTTTCTTT. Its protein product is CASSPPSTLNTEAFF.

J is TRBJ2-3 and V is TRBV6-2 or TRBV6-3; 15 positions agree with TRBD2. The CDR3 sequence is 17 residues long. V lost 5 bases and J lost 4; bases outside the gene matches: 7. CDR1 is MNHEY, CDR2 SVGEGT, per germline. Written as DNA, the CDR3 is TGTGCCAGCAGTATACGGACTAGCGGGGGGGCCCCAGATACGCAGTATTTT. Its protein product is CASSIRTSGGAPDTQYF.

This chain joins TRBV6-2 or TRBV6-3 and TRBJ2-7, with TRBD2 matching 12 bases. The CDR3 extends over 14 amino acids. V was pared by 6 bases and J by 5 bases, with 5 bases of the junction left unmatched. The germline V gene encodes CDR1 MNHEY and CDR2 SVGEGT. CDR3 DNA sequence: TGTGCCAGCAGGACTAGCGGGAGTATCAACGAGCAGTACTTC. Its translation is CASRTSGSINEQYF.

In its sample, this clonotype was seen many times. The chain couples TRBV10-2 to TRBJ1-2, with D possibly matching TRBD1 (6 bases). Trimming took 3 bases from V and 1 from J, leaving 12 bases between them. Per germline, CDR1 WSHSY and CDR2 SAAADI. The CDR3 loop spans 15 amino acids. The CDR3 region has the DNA TGCGCCAGCAGTGATCCGGGGGGCAATAACTATGGCTACACCTTC. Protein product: CASSDPGGNNYGYTF.

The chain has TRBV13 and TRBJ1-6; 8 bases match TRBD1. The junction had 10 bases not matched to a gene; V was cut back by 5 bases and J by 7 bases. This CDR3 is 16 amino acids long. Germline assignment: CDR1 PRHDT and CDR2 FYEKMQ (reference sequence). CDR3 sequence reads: CASSLRQGRKNSPLHF. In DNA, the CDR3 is TGTGCCAGCAGCCTCAGACAGGGGAGGAAAAATTCACCCCTCCACTTT.

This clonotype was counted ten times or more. DNA for the CDR3: TGTGCCAGCAGCTTATGGGACAGGATAGCCAAAAACATTCAGTACTTC. It codes for CASSLWDRIAKNIQYF. The chain employs TRBV7-8 and TRBJ2-4, with 8 bases that match TRBD1. Germline V gene lookup returns CDR1 SGHVS and CDR2 FQNEAQ. CDR3 size: 16 residues. With 2 bases clipped from V and 0 bases from J, the junction kept 3 bases outside the gene matches. Full variable domain (rest looked up from reference TRBV7-8 and TRBJ2-4): GAGVSQSPRYKVAKRGQDVALRCDPISGHVSLFWYQQALGQGPEFLTYFQNEAQLDKSGLPSDRFFAERPEGSVSTLKIQRTQQEDSAVYLCASSLWDRIAKNIQYFGAGTRLSVL.

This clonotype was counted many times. Here the CDR3 DNA reads TGTGCCAGCAGCTTAACCGGGACTAGCATTATCTACGAGCAGTACTTC. This sequence encodes CASSLTGTSIIYEQYF. This sequence joins TRBV11-2 and TRBJ2-7, with 9 bases lining up with TRBD2. The CDR3 totals 16 residues. The J segment lost 3 bases and the V segment lost 2 bases, leaving 8 bases of the junction unmatched. Germline CDR1 reads SGHAT; CDR2 reads FQNNGV.

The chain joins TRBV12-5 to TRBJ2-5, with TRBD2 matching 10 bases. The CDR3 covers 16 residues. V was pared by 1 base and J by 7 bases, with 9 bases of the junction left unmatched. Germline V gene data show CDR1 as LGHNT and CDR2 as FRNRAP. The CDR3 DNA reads TGTGCTAGTGGTTTGGGGAGCGGGGGGGATCTAGGGACCCAGTACTTC. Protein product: CASGLGSGGDLGTQYF.